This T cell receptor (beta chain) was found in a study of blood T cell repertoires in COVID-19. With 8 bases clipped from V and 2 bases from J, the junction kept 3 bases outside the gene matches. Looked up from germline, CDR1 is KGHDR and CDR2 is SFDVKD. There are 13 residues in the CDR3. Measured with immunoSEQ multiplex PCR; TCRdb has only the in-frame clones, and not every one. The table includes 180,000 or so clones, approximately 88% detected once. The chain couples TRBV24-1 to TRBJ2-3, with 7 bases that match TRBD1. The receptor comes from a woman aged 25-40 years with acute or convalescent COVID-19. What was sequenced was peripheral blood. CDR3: CATKGANTDTQYF. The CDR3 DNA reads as TGTGCCACCAAGGGGGCTAACACAGATACGCAGTATTTT.